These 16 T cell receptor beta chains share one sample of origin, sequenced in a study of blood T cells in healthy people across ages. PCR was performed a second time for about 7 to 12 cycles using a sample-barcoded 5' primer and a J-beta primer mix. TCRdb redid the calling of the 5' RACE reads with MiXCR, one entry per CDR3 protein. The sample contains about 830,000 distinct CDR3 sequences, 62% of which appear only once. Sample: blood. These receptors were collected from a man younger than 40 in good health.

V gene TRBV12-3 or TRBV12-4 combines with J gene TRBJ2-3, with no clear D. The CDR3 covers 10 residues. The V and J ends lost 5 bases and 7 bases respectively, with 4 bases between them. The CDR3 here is CASSSYTQYF. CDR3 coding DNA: TGTGCCAGCAGTAGTTATACGCAGTATTTT.

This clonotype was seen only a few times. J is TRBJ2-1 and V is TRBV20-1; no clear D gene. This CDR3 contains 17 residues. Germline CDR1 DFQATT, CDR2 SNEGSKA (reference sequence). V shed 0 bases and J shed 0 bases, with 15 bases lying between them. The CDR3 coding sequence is TGCAGTGCTAGAGATTGGGTAGCCCGATACTCCTACAATGAGCAGTTCTTC. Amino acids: CSARDWVARYSYNEQFF.

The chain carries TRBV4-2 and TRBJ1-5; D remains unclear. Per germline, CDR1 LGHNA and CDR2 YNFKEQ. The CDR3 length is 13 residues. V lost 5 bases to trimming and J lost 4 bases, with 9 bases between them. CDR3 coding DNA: TGTGCCAGCAGCGGCAGATTAAATCAGCCCCAGCATTTT. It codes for CASSGRLNQPQHF.

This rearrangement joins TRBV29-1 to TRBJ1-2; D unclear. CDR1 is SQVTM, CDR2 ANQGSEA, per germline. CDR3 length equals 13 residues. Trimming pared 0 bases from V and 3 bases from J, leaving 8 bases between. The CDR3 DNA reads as TGCAGCGTTGAAGATCTAGGGTACTATGGCTACACCTTC. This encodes CSVEDLGYYGYTF.

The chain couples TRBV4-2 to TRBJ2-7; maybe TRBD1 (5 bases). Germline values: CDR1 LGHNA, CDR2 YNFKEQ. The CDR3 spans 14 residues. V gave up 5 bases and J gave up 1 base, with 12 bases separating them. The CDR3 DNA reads TGTGCCAGCAGCACAGGTTTACTTTCCTACGAGCAGTACTTC. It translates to CASSTGLLSYEQYF.

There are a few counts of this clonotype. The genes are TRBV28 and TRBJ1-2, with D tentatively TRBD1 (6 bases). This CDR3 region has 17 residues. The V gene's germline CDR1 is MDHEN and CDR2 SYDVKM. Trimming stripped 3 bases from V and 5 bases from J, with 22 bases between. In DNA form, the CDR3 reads TGTGCCAGCAGTTTGAAGGACAGTATCCTTCTAGGGTATGGCTACACCTTC. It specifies CASSLKDSILLGYGYTF.

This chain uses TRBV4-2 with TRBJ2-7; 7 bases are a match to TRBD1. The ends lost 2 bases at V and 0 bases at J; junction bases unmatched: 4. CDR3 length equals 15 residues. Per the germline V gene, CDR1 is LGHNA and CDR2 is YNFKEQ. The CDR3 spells CASSQWTGLSYEQYF. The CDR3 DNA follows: TGTGCCAGCAGCCAATGGACAGGCCTCTCCTACGAGCAGTACTTC.

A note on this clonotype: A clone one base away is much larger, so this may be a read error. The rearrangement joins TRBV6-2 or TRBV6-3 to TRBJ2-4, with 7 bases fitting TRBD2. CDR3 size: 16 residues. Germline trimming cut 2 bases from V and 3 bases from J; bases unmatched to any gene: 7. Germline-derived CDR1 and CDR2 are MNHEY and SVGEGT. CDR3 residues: CASSYGRAGNKNIQYF. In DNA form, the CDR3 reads TGTGCCAGCAGTTACGGTCGAGCGGGGAACAAAAACATTCAGTACTTC.

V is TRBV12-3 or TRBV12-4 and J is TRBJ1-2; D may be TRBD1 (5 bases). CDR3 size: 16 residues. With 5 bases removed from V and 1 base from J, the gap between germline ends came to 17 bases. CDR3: CASSGDGHPLNYGYTF. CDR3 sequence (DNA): TGTGCCAGCAGTGGGGACGGACATCCTCTTAACTATGGCTACACCTTC.

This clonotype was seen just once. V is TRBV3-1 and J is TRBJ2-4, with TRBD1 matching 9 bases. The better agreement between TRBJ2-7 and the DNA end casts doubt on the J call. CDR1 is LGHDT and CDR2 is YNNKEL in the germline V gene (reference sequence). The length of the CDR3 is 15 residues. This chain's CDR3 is CASSHQDRGAYEQYF. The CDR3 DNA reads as TGTGCCAGCAGCCACCAAGACAGGGGGGCATACGAGCAGTACTTC.

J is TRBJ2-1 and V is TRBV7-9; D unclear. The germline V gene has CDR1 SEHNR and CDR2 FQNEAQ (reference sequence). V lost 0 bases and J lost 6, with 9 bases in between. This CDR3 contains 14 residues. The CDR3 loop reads CASSLALPPNEQFF. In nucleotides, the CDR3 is TGTGCCAGCAGCTTAGCGCTCCCCCCCAATGAGCAGTTCTTC.

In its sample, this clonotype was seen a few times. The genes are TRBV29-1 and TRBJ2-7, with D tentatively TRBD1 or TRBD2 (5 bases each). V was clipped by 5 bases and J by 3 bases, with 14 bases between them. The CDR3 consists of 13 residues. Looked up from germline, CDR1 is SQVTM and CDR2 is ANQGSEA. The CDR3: CSVPRGDGYEQYF. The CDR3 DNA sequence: TGCAGCGTTCCCCGAGGGGACGGCTACGAGCAGTACTTC.

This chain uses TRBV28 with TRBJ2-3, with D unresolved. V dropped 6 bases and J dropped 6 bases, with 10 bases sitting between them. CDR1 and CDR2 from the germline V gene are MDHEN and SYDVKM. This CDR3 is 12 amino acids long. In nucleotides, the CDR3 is TGTGCCAGCAGGTGGGGTCGCGATACGCAGTATTTT. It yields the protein CASRWGRDTQYF.

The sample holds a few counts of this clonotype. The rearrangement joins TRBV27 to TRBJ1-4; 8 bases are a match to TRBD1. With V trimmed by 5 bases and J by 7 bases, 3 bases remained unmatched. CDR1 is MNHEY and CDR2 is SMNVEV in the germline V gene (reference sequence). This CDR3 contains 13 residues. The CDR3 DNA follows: TGTGCCAGCAGTCGACAGGGGAGTGAAAAACTGTTTTTT. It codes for CASSRQGSEKLFF.

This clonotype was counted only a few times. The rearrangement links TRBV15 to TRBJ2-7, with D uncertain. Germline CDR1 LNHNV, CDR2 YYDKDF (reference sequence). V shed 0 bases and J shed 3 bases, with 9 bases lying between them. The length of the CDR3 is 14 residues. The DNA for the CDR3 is TGTGCCACCAGCAGAGATAGTATGGACTACGAGCAGTACTTC. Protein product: CATSRDSMDYEQYF.

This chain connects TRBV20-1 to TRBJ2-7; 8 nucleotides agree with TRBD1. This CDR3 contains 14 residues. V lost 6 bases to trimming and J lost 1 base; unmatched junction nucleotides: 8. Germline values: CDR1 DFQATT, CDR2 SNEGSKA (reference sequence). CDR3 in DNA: TGCAGTGCCGTGGACAGGGAAAATTCCTACGAGCAGTACTTC. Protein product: CSAVDRENSYEQYF.